This note documents a single TCR beta chain sequence. The sample originates from a study of identical twins. A single record per CDR3 protein comes from TCRdb applying MiXCR to the 5' RACE reads. This sample yields 310,000 or so distinct CDR3 sequences, of which 8.5% to 9.5% are seen a single time; roughly 6.8% belongs to the top ten. The germline V gene encodes CDR1 SGHAT and CDR2 FQNNGV. Trimming took 5 bases from V and 4 from J, leaving 14 bases between them. The CDR3 runs to 14 residues. In addition, the sample was reused for a study of yellow fever vaccine responses in identical twins.

This TCR was sampled from a woman aged 18-29 years in good health. Sequencing was performed on CD8+ T cells sorted from blood. The gene calls are TRBV11-2 and TRBJ1-2; no firm D call. The CDR3 is CASSPAREFYGYTF. CDR3 in DNA: TGTGCCAGCAGCCCCGCACGCGAGTTCTATGGCTACACCTTC.